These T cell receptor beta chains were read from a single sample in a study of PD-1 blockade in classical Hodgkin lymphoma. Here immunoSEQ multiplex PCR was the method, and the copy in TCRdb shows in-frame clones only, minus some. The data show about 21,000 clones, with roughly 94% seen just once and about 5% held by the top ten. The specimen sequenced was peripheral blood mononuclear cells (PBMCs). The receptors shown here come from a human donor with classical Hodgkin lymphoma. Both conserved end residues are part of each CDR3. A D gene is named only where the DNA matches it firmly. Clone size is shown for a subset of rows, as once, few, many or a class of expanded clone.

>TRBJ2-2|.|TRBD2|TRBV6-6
CASSSWTSGPGELFF
TGTGCCAGCAGTTCCTGGACTAGCGGGCCCGGGGAGCTGTTTTTT
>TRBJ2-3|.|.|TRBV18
CASSPIRPSEADTQYF
TGTGCCAGCTCACCAATCCGGCCTAGCGAAGCAGATACGCAGTATTTT
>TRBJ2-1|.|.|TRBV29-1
CSVEEAGTEYNEQFF
TGCAGCGTTGAAGAGGCCGGGACCGAATACAATGAGCAGTTCTTC
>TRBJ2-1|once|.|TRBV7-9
CASSASPGATNNEQFF
TGTGCCAGCAGCGCGAGTCCGGGGGCGACGAACAATGAGCAGTTCTTC
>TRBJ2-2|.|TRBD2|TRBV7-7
CASSPLGLEISTGELFF
TGTGCCAGCAGCCCTCTGGGACTAGAGATTTCCACCGGGGAGCTGTTTTTT
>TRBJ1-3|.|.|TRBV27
CASSVHRDATIYF
TGTGCCAGCAGTGTCCACAGGGATGCCACCATATATTTT
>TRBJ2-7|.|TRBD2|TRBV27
CAVGGALEQYF
TGTGCCGTCGGGGGGGCACTCGAGCAGTACTTC
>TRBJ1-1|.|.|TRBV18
CASSPRGGLFTEAFF
TGTGCCAGCTCACCCCGGGGAGGTTTATTCACTGAAGCTTTCTTT
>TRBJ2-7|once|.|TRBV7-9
CASSHRDVTYEQYF
TGTGCCAGCAGCCACCGGGACGTCACCTACGAGCAGTACTTC
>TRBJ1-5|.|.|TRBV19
CASSHQGSQPQHF
TGTGCCAGTAGTCACCAGGGAAGTCAGCCCCAGCATTTT
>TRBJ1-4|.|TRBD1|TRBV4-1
CASSQVGTVDEKLFF
TGCGCCAGCAGCCAAGTGGGGACAGTTGATGAAAAACTGTTTTTT
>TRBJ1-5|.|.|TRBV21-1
CASSKAGAPGNIWWAYNQPQHF
TGTGCCAGCAGCAAAGCGGGGGCACCGGGGAATATCTGGTGGGCATACAATCAGCCCCAGCATTTT
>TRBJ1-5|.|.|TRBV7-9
CASSLEGGNQPQHF
TGTGCCAGCAGCTTAGAGGGAGGGAATCAGCCCCAGCATTTT
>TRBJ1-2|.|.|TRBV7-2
CASSLGQTRYTF
TGTGCCAGCAGCTTAGGACAGACCAGATACACCTTC
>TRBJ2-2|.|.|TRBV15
CATSREGGEDTGELFF
TGTGCCACCAGCAGAGAGGGGGGCGAGGACACCGGGGAGCTGTTTTTT
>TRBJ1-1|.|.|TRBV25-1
CASSESSGAFF
TGTGCCAGCAGTGAATCGTCTGGAGCTTTCTTT
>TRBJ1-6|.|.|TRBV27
CASSNLGGAYNSPLHF
TGTGCCAGCAGCAATTTGGGTGGTGCCTATAATTCACCCCTCCACTTT
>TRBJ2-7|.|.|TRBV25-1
CASSDRTDYEQYF
TGTGCCAGCAGTGACCGGACTGATTACGAGCAGTACTTC
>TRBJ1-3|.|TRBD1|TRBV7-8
CASSLGATGPGNTIYF
TGTGCCAGCAGCTTAGGGGCGACAGGGCCTGGAAACACCATATATTTT
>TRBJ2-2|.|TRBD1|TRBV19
CASIRDRDTGELFF
TGTGCCAGTATCCGGGACAGGGACACCGGGGAGCTGTTTTTT
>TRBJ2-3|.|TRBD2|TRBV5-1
CASSLGTSQGTDTQYF
TGCGCCAGCAGCTTGGGGACTAGCCAAGGCACAGATACGCAGTATTTT
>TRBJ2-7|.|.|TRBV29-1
CSATFLYMRTGIRYEQYF
TGCAGCGCCACATTCTTATATATGAGGACCGGCATCCGCTACGAGCAGTACTTC
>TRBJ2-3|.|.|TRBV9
CASSVAGVAADTQYF
TGTGCCAGCAGCGTAGCTGGGGTGGCCGCAGATACGCAGTATTTT
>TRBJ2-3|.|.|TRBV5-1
CASSLAQDTDTQYF
TGCGCCAGCAGCTTGGCGCAGGACACAGATACGCAGTATTTT
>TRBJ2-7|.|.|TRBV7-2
CASSPDPYEQYF
TGTGCCAGCAGCCCTGACCCCTACGAGCAGTACTTC
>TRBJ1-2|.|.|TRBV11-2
CASSLDQSYGYTF
TGTGCCAGCAGCTTAGATCAGAGCTATGGCTACACCTTC
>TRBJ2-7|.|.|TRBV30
CAWSAPRTVLGQYF
TGTGCCTGGAGTGCACCGCGGACAGTCCTAGGGCAGTACTTC
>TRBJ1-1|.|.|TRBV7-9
CASSSPGGNAFF
TGTGCCAGCAGCTCCCCGGGAGGGAATGCTTTCTTT
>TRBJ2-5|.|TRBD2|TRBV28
CASSLSRAGGQETQYF
TGTGCCAGCAGTTTAAGCCGGGCGGGGGGCCAAGAGACCCAGTACTTC
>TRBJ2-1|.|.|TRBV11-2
CASSLLQGIGNEQFF
TGTGCCAGCAGCCTTCTACAGGGTATCGGTAATGAGCAGTTCTTC
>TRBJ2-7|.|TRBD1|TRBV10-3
CAISGQDSSYEQYF
TGTGCCATCAGCGGACAGGATAGCTCCTACGAGCAGTACTTC
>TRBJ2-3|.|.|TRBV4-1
CASSQRTGIRTDTQYF
TGCGCCAGCAGCCAACGCACAGGGATCCGCACAGATACGCAGTATTTT
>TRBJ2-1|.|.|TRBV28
CASSFFRITYNEQFF
TGTGCCAGCAGTTTTTTCAGAATAACCTACAATGAGCAGTTCTTC
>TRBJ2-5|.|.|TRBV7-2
CASSLGVGFWETQYF
TGTGCCAGCAGCCTAGGGGTGGGTTTCTGGGAGACCCAGTACTTC
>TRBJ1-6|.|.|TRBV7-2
CASSSLGQGRSPLHF
TGTGCCAGCAGCTCCTTAGGGCAGGGTCGATCACCCCTCCACTTT
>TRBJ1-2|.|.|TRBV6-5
CASREDGAYGYTF
TGTGCCAGCAGGGAAGATGGCGCCTATGGCTACACCTTC
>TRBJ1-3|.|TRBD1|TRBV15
CATSRGQSSGNTIYF
TGTGCCACCAGCAGGGGACAGAGCTCTGGAAACACCATATATTTT
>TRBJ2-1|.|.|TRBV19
CASSASSARNNEQFF
TGTGCCAGTAGTGCCTCTAGCGCGCGCAACAATGAGCAGTTCTTC
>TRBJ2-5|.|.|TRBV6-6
CASSYSSSQETQYF
TGTGCCAGCAGTTACTCCTCATCCCAAGAGACCCAGTACTTC
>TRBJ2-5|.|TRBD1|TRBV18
CASSQGTGGSETQYF
TGTGCCAGCTCGCAGGGGACAGGGGGATCGGAGACCCAGTACTTC
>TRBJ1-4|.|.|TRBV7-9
CASSSALGGRLRKLFF
TGTGCCAGCAGCTCAGCGTTGGGCGGCAGGTTGCGGAAACTGTTTTTC
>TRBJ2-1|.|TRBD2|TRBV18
CASSPGTSGGYNEQFF
TGTGCCAGCTCACCCGGGACTAGCGGGGGCTACAATGAGCAGTTCTTC
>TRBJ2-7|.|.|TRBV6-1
CASSEGEGGSYEQYF
TGTGCCAGCAGTGAAGGAGAAGGGGGCTCCTACGAGCAGTACTTC
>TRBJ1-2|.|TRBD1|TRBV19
CASSEQGDVGYTF
TGTGCCAGTAGTGAACAGGGGGATGTAGGCTACACCTTC
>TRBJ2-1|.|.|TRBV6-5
CASSYRTVVSYNEQFF
TGTGCCAGCAGTTATAGGACAGTGGTCTCCTACAATGAGCAGTTCTTC
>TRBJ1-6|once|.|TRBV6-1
CASSEAGGPWGSPLHF
TGTGCCAGCAGTGAAGCGGGGGGACCGTGGGGTTCACCCCTCCACTTT
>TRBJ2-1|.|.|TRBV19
CASSIERGHYNEQFF
TGTGCCAGTAGTATAGAGAGGGGCCACTACAATGAGCAGTTCTTC
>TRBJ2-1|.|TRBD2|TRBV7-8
CASIYDGLAGFPYNEQFF
TGTGCCAGCATCTACGATGGATTAGCGGGGTTTCCCTACAATGAGCAGTTCTTC
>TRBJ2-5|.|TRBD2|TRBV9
CASSRGVLAGSFGETQYF
TGTGCCAGCAGCCGCGGCGTACTAGCGGGTTCCTTCGGGGAGACCCAGTACTTC
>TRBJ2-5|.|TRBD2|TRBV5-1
CASSPGTSGAQETQYF
TGCGCCAGCAGCCCGGGGACTAGCGGCGCACAAGAGACCCAGTACTTC
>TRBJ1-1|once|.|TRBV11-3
CASSLGSGSTEAFF
TGTGCCAGCAGCTTAGGTTCGGGTAGCACTGAAGCTTTCTTT
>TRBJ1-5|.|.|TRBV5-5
CASSPTAINQPQHF
TGTGCCAGCAGCCCGACAGCGATCAATCAGCCCCAGCATTTT
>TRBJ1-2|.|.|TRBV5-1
CARGRDYGYTF
TGCGCCAGAGGCAGGGACTATGGCTACACCTTC
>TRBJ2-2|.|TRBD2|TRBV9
CASSSRLAGGPDTGELFF
TGTGCCAGCAGCTCCAGACTAGCGGGGGGGCCGGACACCGGGGAGCTGTTTTTT
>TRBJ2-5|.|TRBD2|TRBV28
CASRRQSSGGFEQTQYF
TGTGCCAGCAGACGACAATCTAGCGGGGGGTTTGAACAGACCCAGTACTTC